Listed below are T cell receptor beta chains from one sample, sequenced in a study of blood T cell repertoires in COVID-19. Produced via immunoSEQ multiplex PCR; TCRdb's table is partial and in-frame only. The table includes about 140,000 clones, approximately 89% detected once. Sequences were obtained from peripheral blood. These receptors all stem from a human donor in a cohort sampled during active COVID-19. The CDR3 runs from the conserved cysteine through the conserved F or W. D genes are given only for firm matches. Size is stated for part of the rows, as once, few or many counts, or as a class when the clone is expanded.

j_call,v_call,d_call,clone_size,cdr3_aa,cdr3_nt
TRBJ1-1,TRBV10-3,.,once,CAISEPGENTEAFF,TGTGCCATCAGTGAGCCAGGGGAGAACACTGAAGCTTTCTTT
TRBJ1-1,TRBV2,.,.,CASIGDRGTEAFF,TGTGCCAGCATAGGAGACAGAGGCACTGAAGCTTTCTTT
TRBJ2-5,TRBV27,TRBD2,.,CASSYSTGGQETQYF,TGTGCCAGCAGTTACTCGACGGGGGGACAAGAGACCCAGTACTTC
TRBJ1-1,TRBV10-2,.,.,CASSESLGWPHRDTEAFF,TGCGCCAGCAGTGAGTCACTAGGGTGGCCCCATCGAGACACTGAAGCTTTCTTT
TRBJ1-1,TRBV9,TRBD1,.,CASSAGTGGAGTEAFF,TGTGCCAGCAGCGCTGGGACAGGGGGCGCGGGGACTGAAGCTTTCTTT
TRBJ2-5,TRBV5-4,.,.,CASSLAAGETQYF,TGTGCCAGCAGCTTGGCGGCCGGGGAGACCCAGTACTTC
TRBJ2-3,TRBV19,.,.,CASSITRGDTQYF,TGTGCCAGTAGTATAACCCGGGGTGATACGCAGTATTTT
TRBJ1-2,TRBV9,.,.,CASRAGNYGYTF,TGTGCCAGCAGGGCGGGTAACTATGGCTACACCTTC
TRBJ2-5,TRBV2,.,.,CASSEATRGTQYF,TGTGCCAGCAGTGAAGCGACTAGAGGGACCCAGTACTTC
TRBJ2-7,TRBV9,.,.,CASSVDPGQTYEQYF,TGTGCCAGCAGCGTAGATCCAGGGCAGACCTACGAGCAGTACTTC
TRBJ2-7,TRBV7-6,TRBD2,.,CASSFGGGDYEQYF,TGTGCCAGCAGCTTCGGCGGGGGGGACTACGAGCAGTACTTC
TRBJ1-4,TRBV7-3,.,.,CASSPSGQRTEKLFF,TGTGCCAGCAGCCCCTCCGGACAGAGAACCGAAAAACTGTTTTTT
TRBJ1-6,TRBV2,TRBD1,.,CASRTGRGLSSPLHF,TGTGCCAGCAGGACAGGCAGGGGGCTCAGTTCACCCCTCCACTTT
TRBJ2-7,TRBV9,.,once,CASSVAPVSYEQYF,TGTGCCAGCAGCGTAGCTCCTGTCTCCTACGAGCAGTACTTC
TRBJ2-1,TRBV6-6,TRBD2,.,CASSYSPSGYNEQFF,TGTGCCAGCAGTTACTCGCCTAGCGGGTACAATGAGCAGTTCTTC
TRBJ2-7,TRBV4-2,TRBD2,.,CASSQESASGVYEQYF,TGTGCCAGCAGCCAAGAAAGTGCTAGCGGAGTTTACGAGCAGTACTTC
TRBJ1-5,TRBV24-1,.,.,CATDHRVHQPQHF,TGTGCCACCGACCACAGGGTTCATCAGCCCCAGCATTTT
TRBJ1-6,TRBV10-3,.,.,CAISAANSPLHF,TGTGCCATCAGTGCAGCGAATTCACCCCTCCACTTT
TRBJ2-1,TRBV25-1,TRBD1,.,CASSETGPYNEQFF,TGTGCCAGCAGTGAGACAGGGCCCTACAATGAGCAGTTCTTC
TRBJ2-2,TRBV3-1/TRBV3-2,.,.,CASSQPWAGINTGELFF,TGTGCCAGCAGCCAACCGTGGGCAGGGATTAACACCGGGGAGCTGTTTTTT
TRBJ2-5,TRBV7-8,.,.,CASSPGVETQYF,TGTGCCAGCAGCCCGGGTGTCGAGACCCAGTACTTC
TRBJ2-7,TRBV11-2,.,once,CASSLTVRRSYEQYF,TGTGCCAGCAGCTTAACAGTGAGAAGGTCCTACGAGCAGTACTTC
TRBJ1-2,TRBV20-1,TRBD1,.,CSASGTGVFPGYTF,TGCAGTGCTAGTGGGACAGGGGTTTTCCCTGGCTACACCTTC
TRBJ2-5,TRBV9,.,.,CASSVGAEETQYF,TGTGCCAGCAGCGTAGGGGCAGAAGAGACCCAGTACTTC
TRBJ2-3,TRBV11-3,TRBD1,.,CASSLRTGTDTQYF,TGTGCCAGCAGCTTACGGACAGGGACAGATACGCAGTATTTT
TRBJ2-7,TRBV2,.,.,CASITGKYEQYF,TGTGCCAGCATTACAGGGAAATACGAGCAGTACTTC
TRBJ1-1,TRBV7-8,.,.,CASSFSGVTEAFF,TGTGCCAGCAGCTTTTCAGGGGTCACTGAAGCTTTCTTT
TRBJ2-3,TRBV19,.,.,CASLTRGSDTQYF,TGTGCCAGTTTGACTAGAGGTTCGGATACGCAGTATTTT
TRBJ1-3,TRBV5-1,.,.,CASTQDSGNTIYF,TGCGCCAGCACACAGGATTCTGGAAACACCATATATTTT
TRBJ2-7,TRBV6-6,.,.,CASSYSQGFEQYF,TGTGCCAGCAGTTACTCGCAGGGGTTCGAGCAGTACTTC
TRBJ2-1,TRBV9,TRBD2,.,CASSVVAGSYNEQFF,TGTGCCAGCAGCGTAGTAGCGGGGAGTTACAATGAGCAGTTCTTC
TRBJ1-2,TRBV7-8,.,.,CASSFQGTNYGYTF,TGTGCCAGCAGCTTTCAGGGGACTAACTATGGCTACACCTTC
TRBJ2-5,TRBV5-4,.,once,CASSLLTGLGTQYF,TGTGCCAGCAGCTTATTAACAGGGTTGGGGACCCAGTACTTC
TRBJ2-1,TRBV19,.,.,CASSTGWAGNEQFF,TGTGCCAGTAGCACGGGGTGGGCAGGTAATGAGCAGTTCTTC
TRBJ2-5,TRBV19,TRBD1,.,CASSIVPDRSQETQYF,TGTGCCAGTAGTATAGTTCCGGACAGGTCCCAAGAGACCCAGTACTTC
TRBJ2-2,TRBV3-1/TRBV3-2,TRBD2,.,CASSQDRSGGNTGELFF,TGTGCCAGCAGCCAAGATCGCAGCGGGGGGAACACCGGGGAGCTGTTTTTT
TRBJ2-3,TRBV2,.,.,CASLLDRPASTDTQYF,TGTGCCAGCCTTCTAGACAGGCCTGCTAGCACAGATACGCAGTATTTT